This TCR beta chain comes out of a study of T cell responses to AZD1222 COVID-19 vaccine (dated by TCRdb to the early 2020s). Looking at the study overall: A total of under 250 trial participants underwent TCR sequencing, of whom 207 had received two doses of AZD1222 and roughly 26 had received two doses of the MenACWY control vaccine. Trial participants were enrolled into age subgroups of 18-55, 56-69 and 70-plus years, which contained 148, 28 and 57 TCR-sequenced participants, respectively. The study at large found these results: Because no day 14 peak-response samples were available, repertoires were characterized only after the peak T cell response. Participants were mostly white British and included more females than males, and it was suggested by the authors that clonal diversity may have been underestimated. The 56-69-year group was small, and its depth increase did not reach significance, likely because of low power. After two AZD1222 doses, both the breadth and the depth of spike-specific TCRs were significantly higher than at day 0 and than in MenACWY recipients. Nearly half of unique spike-specific TCRs reportedly recognized epitopes outside regions mutated in the B.1.351 and B.1.1.7 variants. The vaccine-associated CD4 TCRs covered the entire spike protein, and the dominant responses fell in regions 160-218 and 743-854. Conclusions about previously exposed vaccinees are limited, since just a handful of AZD1222 recipients were seropositive for SARS-CoV-2 at baseline.

CDR1 and CDR2 (SQVTM, ANQGSEA) derive from the germline V gene. The CDR3 sequence holds 11 residues, the cysteine and phenylalanine included. The entry retains the CDR3 DNA only, 33 bases that are in frame from base 1. Relative to germline, V is missing 7 bases and J is missing 4 bases, with 3 bases of the junction outside any gene match. In the paper's terms, the time point label means: about 28 days (+/-7) after the second vaccine dose. AZD1222 recipients given second doses at about 4 weeks or at about 12 weeks were pooled, since spike-specific TCR depth and breadth were not found to differ between the two schedules. Vaccinee samples came from UK trials COV001 and COV002, including a single-blind randomized controlled phase 2/3 trial of AZD1222 (ChAdOx1 nCoV-19) in healthy adults. For TCRbeta chain sequencing, PBMC samples were collected from trial participants at day 0 and at day 28 after the second dose.

This clone was counted a single time. The antigen it binds to is not known. Base qualities are missing; no much larger clone stands one base away. The CDR3 regions of human TCRbeta chains were subjected to immunosequencing. As for the original processing: Repertoire TCRs were checked for matches against a reference library of SARS-CoV-2-specific TCRs that had been generated using the MIRA antigen-specificity platform. Breadth was defined as the fraction of unique TCRs that were SARS-CoV-2-associated. Depth was defined as the fraction of total T cells that were SARS-CoV-2-associated. Using the MIRA data, each spike-specific TCR was assigned both to the spike region to which the TCR was reactive and to a CD4 or CD8 class. Log10-transformed breadth and depth values were compared by one-way ANOVA with Sidak's multiple comparisons tests. Not all clones reach the TCRdb copy of this immuneACCESS table, which keeps in-frame sequences only. Checked studies attribute under half of the gap to unresolved V genes and leave the rest unexplained. V and J calls and clone size are as listed in that table; D and trimming were resolved from the DNA. In this sample the table shows tens of thousands of clones, approximately 87% of which occur a single time. Of the sample, about 12% falls within the top ten clones.

The sequences come from peripheral blood, collected 28 days after the second AZD1222 dose. This chain joins TRBV29-1 to TRBJ1-1, and 7 junction bases match TRBD1. The clonotype originates from an adult who received the AZD1222 COVID-19 vaccine. The nucleotides are TGCAGCGCCGGGACAGCCACTGAAGCTTTCTTT. Protein translation: CSAGTATEAFF. This CDR3, with the reference TRBV29-1 and TRBJ1-1 proteins standing in past its ends, gives the full variable domain SAVISQKPSRDICQRGTSLTIQCQVDSQVTMMFWYRQQPGQSLTLIATANQGSEATYESGFVIDKFPISRPNLTFSTLTVSNMSPEDSSIYLCSAGTATEAFFGQGTRLTVV.